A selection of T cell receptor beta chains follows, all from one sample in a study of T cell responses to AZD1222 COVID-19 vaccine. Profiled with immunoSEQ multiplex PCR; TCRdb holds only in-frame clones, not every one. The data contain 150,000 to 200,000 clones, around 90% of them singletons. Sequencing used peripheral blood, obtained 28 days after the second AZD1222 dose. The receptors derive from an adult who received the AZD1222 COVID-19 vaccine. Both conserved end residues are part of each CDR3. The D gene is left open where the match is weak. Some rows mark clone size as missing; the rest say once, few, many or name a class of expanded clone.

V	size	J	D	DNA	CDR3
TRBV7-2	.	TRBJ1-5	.	TGTGCCAGCAGCTTAGGAGGGATTAGCAATCAGCCCCAGCATTTT	CASSLGGISNQPQHF
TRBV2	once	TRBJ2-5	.	TGTGCCAGCAGCTACACCTGGTACCAAGAGACCCAGTACTTC	CASSYTWYQETQYF
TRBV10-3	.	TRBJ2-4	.	TGTGCCATCAGTGAGTCGAGGTCCGATCTCAAAAACATTCAGTACTTC	CAISESRSDLKNIQYF
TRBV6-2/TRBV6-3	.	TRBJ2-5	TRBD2	TGTGCCAGCAGTGGCGGGGGGACCACTCAAGAGACCCAGTACTTC	CASSGGGTTQETQYF
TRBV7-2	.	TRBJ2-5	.	TGTGCCAGCTCAAAACCCCCAGAGACCCAGTACTTC	CASSKPPETQYF
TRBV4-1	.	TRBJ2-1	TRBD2	TGCGCCAGCAGCCAAAATATTCAGCGGGAGCCTACCAATGAGCAGTTCTTC	CASSQNIQREPTNEQFF
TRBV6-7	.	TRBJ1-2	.	TGTCCCAGAGGGACACCAACTAACTATGGCTACACCTTC	CPRGTPTNYGYTF
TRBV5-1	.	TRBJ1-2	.	TGCGCCAGCAGCACACTTTCGGGGGGGAGCTATGGCTACACCTTC	CASSTLSGGSYGYTF
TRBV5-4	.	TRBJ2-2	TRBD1	TGTGCCAGCAGCTTGGCCGGGACAGCCAACACCGGGGAGCTGTTTTTT	CASSLAGTANTGELFF
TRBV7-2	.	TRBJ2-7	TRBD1	TGTGCCAGCAGCTTAAGACAGGGCCACTACGAGCAGTACTTC	CASSLRQGHYEQYF
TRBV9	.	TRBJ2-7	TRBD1	TGTGCCAGCAGCGTAGGGGGACAGGGGGCCTGGGACGAGCAGTACTTC	CASSVGGQGAWDEQYF
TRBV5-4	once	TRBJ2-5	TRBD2	TGTGCCAGCAGCATCTACGGTGGCGGGGGGCCCCAAGAGACCCAGTACTTC	CASSIYGGGGPQETQYF
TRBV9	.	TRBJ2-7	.	TGTGCCAGCAGCGTCGAGACATTTCCCTACGAGCAGTACTTC	CASSVETFPYEQYF
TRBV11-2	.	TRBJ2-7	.	TGTGCCAGCAGCTCTCGAGGCGGGGGCTATAACGTCGAGCAGTACTTC	CASSSRGGGYNVEQYF